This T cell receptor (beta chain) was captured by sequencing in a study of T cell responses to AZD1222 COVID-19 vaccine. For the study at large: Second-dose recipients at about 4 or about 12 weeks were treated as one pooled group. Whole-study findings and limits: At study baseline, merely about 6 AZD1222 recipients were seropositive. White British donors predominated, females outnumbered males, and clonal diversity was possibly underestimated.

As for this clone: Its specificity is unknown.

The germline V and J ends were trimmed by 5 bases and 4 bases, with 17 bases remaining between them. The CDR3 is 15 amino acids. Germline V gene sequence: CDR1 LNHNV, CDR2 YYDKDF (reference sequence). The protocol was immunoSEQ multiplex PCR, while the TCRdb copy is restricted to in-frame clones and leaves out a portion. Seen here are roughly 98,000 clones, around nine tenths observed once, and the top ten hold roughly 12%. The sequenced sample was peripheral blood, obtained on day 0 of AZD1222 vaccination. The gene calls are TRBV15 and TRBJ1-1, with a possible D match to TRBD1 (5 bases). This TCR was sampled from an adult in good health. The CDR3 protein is CATSPRIFGGTEAFF. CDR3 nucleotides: TGTGCCACCAGCCCGAGGATCTTTGGGGGCACTGAAGCTTTCTTT. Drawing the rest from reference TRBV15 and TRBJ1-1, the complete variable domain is DAMVIQNPRYQVTQFGKPVTLSCSQTLNHNVMYWYQQKSSQAPKLLFHYYDKDFNNEADTPDNFQSRRPNTSFCFLDIRSPGLGDTAMYLCATSPRIFGGTEAFFGQGTRLTVV.